This entry describes one TCR beta chain. The target antigen is unknown. The sample belongs to a study of T cell repertoires in cytomegalovirus infection. CDR1 and CDR2 (germline): DFQATT, SNEGSKA (reference sequence). The CDR3 sequence is 13 residues long. V lost 0 bases and J lost 3, with 8 bases in between. One entry per CDR3 protein, called by TCRdb with MiXCR from the reads. The sample has under 800,000 distinct CDR3 sequences, approximately 24% seen once; the top ten hold 6.5% to 10%. Findings of the study overall: The ex vivo response showed dominance by HLA-C-restricted CMV-specific TCR beta clonotypes.

Source material: CD8+ T cells from PBMCs. The sequence came from a human donor in good health (CMV status not recorded). Some clones in this sample may be carry-over from other donors' samples. The rearrangement uses TRBV20-1 and TRBJ1-2, with D possibly matching TRBD1 (5 bases). The CDR3 loop is CSARETEHYGYTF. DNA for the CDR3: TGCAGTGCTAGAGAGACAGAGCACTATGGCTACACCTTC.